The 27 T cell receptor beta chains given below trace back to one sample, sequenced in a study of vaccination and CD4 T cells after COVID-19. The Oncomine TCR Beta short-read assay sequenced DNA from cultured CD4+ T cells. Each CDR3 protein gets one entry after TCRdb re-called the PCR reads with MiXCR. The data hold some 19,000 distinct CDR3 sequences, with 62% observed a single time. Indicated treatment: roughly 10-day PBMC culture with coronavirus spike peptide pools or control peptides (ViraFEST assay). These TCRs are of unknown antigen specificity. This sample comprised CD4+ T cells from blood, cultured in vitro, obtained before SARS-CoV-2 vaccination. Receptors originate from a human donor who received a COVID-19 vaccine.

The chain has TRBV19 and TRBJ1-6; no definite D call. The CDR3 totals 13 residues. V gave up 5 bases and J gave up 7 bases, with 9 bases separating them. Germline CDR1 and CDR2: LNHDA and SQIVND (reference sequence). The CDR3 nucleotides read TGTGCCAGTAGTTTGGCAGCCAATTCACCCCTCCACTTT. Protein sequence: CASSLAANSPLHF.

This clonotype occurred once. The V gene is TRBV27, the J gene TRBJ1-2, with 7 nucleotides matching TRBD1. Germline CDR1 and CDR2: MNHEY and SMNVEV (reference sequence). CDR3 length equals 13 residues. V shed 10 bases, J shed 5 bases, and the junction held 10 bases outside the gene matches. Here the CDR3 reads CATRRDSPYGYTF. As DNA, the CDR3 is TGTGCCACCCGACGGGACAGTCCGTATGGCTACACCTTC.

The chain recombines TRBV6-5 with TRBJ1-4; D not resolved. Germline assignment: CDR1 MNHEY and CDR2 SVGAGI. The CDR3 contains 14 residues. V shed 2 bases and J shed 8 bases, with 12 bases lying between them. The CDR3 region is CASSYGGMREKLFF. In DNA form, the CDR3 reads TGTGCCAGCAGTTACGGAGGGATGCGGGAAAAACTGTTTTTT.

This clonotype showed up just a few times. V usage is TRBV7-9 and J usage is TRBJ1-3, with D uncertain. The CDR3 loop spans 15 amino acids. The germline V gene encodes CDR1 SEHNR and CDR2 FQNEAQ (reference sequence). V was shortened by 5 bases and J by 2 bases, with 13 bases between the two germline ends. CDR3 DNA: TGTGCCAGCAGCCCCCCCGGGCTCCCTGGAAACACCATATATTTT. Translating gives CASSPPGLPGNTIYF.

CDR3 in DNA: TGCAGCGTTGATCGTTGTTTCCGCGGTAACTCTGGAAACACCATATATTTT. Translating it yields CSVDRCFRGNSGNTIYF. The chain joins TRBV29-1 to TRBJ1-3, with unresolved D. Germline CDR1 is SQVTM and CDR2 is ANQGSEA. CDR3 length: 17 amino acids. V was clipped by 3 bases and J by 0 bases, with 18 bases between them.

This clonotype showed up just a few times. This chain joins TRBV6-1 and TRBJ1-1; 12 nucleotides line up with TRBD1. This CDR3 has 14 amino acids. Germline assignment: CDR1 MNHNS and CDR2 SASEGT. V lost 8 bases to trimming and J lost 5 bases; unmatched junction nucleotides: 6. CDR3 loop: CASGDRGRGTEAFF. CDR3 bases: TGTGCCAGCGGGGACAGGGGGCGCGGTACTGAAGCTTTCTTT.

The V and J genes are TRBV20-1 and TRBJ2-3; 13 bases match TRBD2. V shed 4 bases, J shed 3 bases, and the junction held 4 bases outside the gene matches. Looked up from germline, CDR1 is DFQATT and CDR2 is SNEGSKA (reference sequence). The CDR3 extends over 15 amino acids. CDR3 sequence reads: CSAMPGLAGTDTQYF. The CDR3 nucleotides are TGCAGTGCTATGCCGGGACTAGCGGGGACAGATACGCAGTATTTT.

The chain couples TRBV6-1 to TRBJ1-1; D not resolved. CDR1 MNHNS and CDR2 SASEGT come from the germline V gene. CDR3 size: 12 residues. V lost 5 bases and J lost 0, with 4 bases in between. This chain's CDR3 is CASSRVNTEAFF. The CDR3 DNA reads as TGTGCCAGCAGTCGGGTGAACACTGAAGCTTTCTTT.

This rearrangement joins TRBV20-1 to TRBJ2-7; D remains ambiguous. This CDR3 contains 11 residues. V lost 5 bases, J lost 2 bases, and 7 bases lay in between. Germline V lookup: CDR1 DFQATT, CDR2 SNEGSKA (reference sequence). The CDR3 coding sequence is TGCAGTGCTTACGACACCTACGAGCAGTACTTC. It encodes CSAYDTYEQYF.

The chain employs TRBV10-3 and TRBJ1-1; D not resolved. The CDR3 contains 14 residues. Germline-derived CDR1 and CDR2 are ENHRY and SYGVKD. Trimming shortened V by 4 bases and J by 2 bases, and 11 bases separated the two germline ends. The CDR3: CAISVWGANTEAFF. For the CDR3, the DNA is TGTGCCATCAGTGTTTGGGGAGCCAACACTGAAGCTTTCTTT.

The chain couples TRBV12-3 or TRBV12-4 to TRBJ1-1, with D possibly TRBD1 on 6 matching bases. V was pared by 5 bases and J by 6 bases, with 19 bases between. CDR3 length equals 15 residues. The CDR3 sequence: CASSPTTGFWAEAFF. The CDR3 region has the DNA TGTGCCAGCAGTCCCACTACAGGGTTTTGGGCTGAAGCTTTCTTT.

The chain couples TRBV7-9 to TRBJ2-3; D is perhaps TRBD1 or TRBD2 (5 bases each). Per the germline V gene, CDR1 is SEHNR and CDR2 is FQNEAQ (reference sequence). Deletions cut 5 bases from V and 2 bases from J, with 11 bases between. This CDR3 is built from 14 residues. For the CDR3, the DNA is TGTGCCAGCAGCCCGAGGGACCTCACAGATACGCAGTATTTT. It codes for CASSPRDLTDTQYF.

This clonotype appeared a few times. The V and J genes are TRBV20-1 and TRBJ2-1, with D maybe TRBD2 (6 bases). Germline values: CDR1 DFQATT, CDR2 SNEGSKA (reference sequence). This CDR3 is built from 14 residues. V lost 3 bases, J lost 4 bases, and 13 bases lay in between. CDR3 amino acids: CSASLGLYYNEQFF. DNA for the CDR3: TGCAGTGCTAGCCTGGGACTCTATTACAATGAGCAGTTCTTC.

The chain carries TRBV7-9 and TRBJ1-1, with D perhaps matching TRBD1 (6 bases). The germline V gene encodes CDR1 SEHNR and CDR2 FQNEAQ (reference sequence). The CDR3 totals 17 residues. V was cut by 5 bases and J by 1 base, with 20 bases left in between. The CDR3 here is CASSQAFGGLWNTEAFF. Written as DNA, the CDR3 is TGTGCCAGCAGCCAAGCTTTTGGGGGGCTTTGGAACACTGAAGCTTTCTTT. Combining the CDR3 with reference TRBV7-9 and TRBJ1-1 gives the whole variable domain DTGVSQNPRHKITKRGQNVTFRCDPISEHNRLYWYRQTLGQGPEFLTYFQNEAQLEKSRLLSDRFSAERPKGSFSTLEIQRTEQGDSAMYLCASSQAFGGLWNTEAFFGQGTRLTVV.

V is TRBV6-5 and J is TRBJ2-3; the match to TRBD1 covers 8 bases. Germline CDR1 is MNHEY and CDR2 is SVGAGI. The CDR3 has 14 amino acids. The junction had 1 base not matched to a gene; V was cut back by 4 bases and J by 1 base. The chain's CDR3 is CASSLQGGTDTQYF. In DNA form, the CDR3 reads TGTGCCAGCAGTTTACAGGGGGGCACAGATACGCAGTATTTT.

J is TRBJ1-1 and V is TRBV7-9, with D uncertain. CDR3 length: 16 amino acids. The V and J ends lost 0 bases and 0 bases respectively, with 11 bases between them. Germline V gene lookup returns CDR1 SEHNR and CDR2 FQNEAQ (reference sequence). The DNA of the CDR3 is TGTGCCAGCAGCTTAGCCCCCCTAACAGTGAACACTGAAGCTTTCTTT. Protein product: CASSLAPLTVNTEAFF.

The chain joins TRBV12-3 or TRBV12-4 to TRBJ2-3, with no clear D. CDR3 length: 14 residues. V was trimmed by 2 bases and J by 2 bases, leaving 8 bases between them. The CDR3 bases are TGTGCCAGCAGTTTACATCCCCACACAGATACGCAGTATTTT. Translation: CASSLHPHTDTQYF.

The V gene is TRBV24-1, the J gene TRBJ2-3; D is undetermined. This CDR3 is 15 amino acids long. From germline, CDR1 is KGHDR and CDR2 SFDVKD. Deletions cut 4 bases from V and 0 bases from J, with 10 bases between. CDR3 DNA sequence: TGTGCCACCAGTGAATCCGGGCGCAGCACAGATACGCAGTATTTT. Its protein is CATSESGRSTDTQYF.

The chain uses TRBV6-5 and TRBJ1-5; possible D gene TRBD1, 6 bases. Germline V gene data show CDR1 as MNHEY and CDR2 as SVGAGI. CDR3 length equals 15 residues. The ends were cut back, 2 bases at V and 1 base at J, with 9 bases in the middle. CDR3 in amino acids: CASSYRTESNQPQHF. CDR3 DNA: TGTGCCAGCAGTTACAGGACAGAAAGCAATCAGCCCCAGCATTTT.

This chain uses TRBV24-1 with TRBJ1-4, with D hard to call. V was pared by 4 bases and J by 4 bases, with 6 bases between. Germline-derived CDR1 and CDR2 are KGHDR and SFDVKD. This CDR3 comprises 13 residues. The CDR3, as DNA: TGTGCCACCAGTGACAGGTATAATGAAAAACTGTTTTTT. Translation: CATSDRYNEKLFF.

This chain joins TRBV19 and TRBJ1-1; D call uncertain. The CDR3 has 17 residues. Germline V gene sequence: CDR1 LNHDA, CDR2 SQIVND (reference sequence). V was clipped by 1 base and J by 0 bases, with 15 bases between them. CDR3: CASSIVIGRLLNTEAFF. DNA for the CDR3: TGTGCCAGTAGTATAGTAATCGGCAGACTCTTGAACACTGAAGCTTTCTTT.

The chain uses TRBV24-1 and TRBJ1-5; 8 nucleotides match TRBD1. The CDR3 totals 17 residues. Trimming took 2 bases from V and 3 from J; bases not matched to a gene: 8. Germline CDR1 reads KGHDR; CDR2 reads SFDVKD. The CDR3 bases are TGTGCCACCAGTGATTCGGGGACAGGTGTATCCAATCAGCCCCAGCATTTT. This sequence encodes CATSDSGTGVSNQPQHF.

The rearrangement links TRBV21-1 to TRBJ2-1; the D call in the table, TRBD2, was not verified against the DNA. TRBV21-1 is a pseudogene locus. There are 18 residues in the CDR3. This CDR3 is CASSTGLAGGTYYNEQFF. The DNA of the CDR3 is TGTGCCAGCAGCACAGGACTAGCGGGGGGGACCTACTACAATGAGCAGTTCTTC.

The rearrangement uses TRBV19 and TRBJ2-2; 7 positions agree with TRBD2. CDR1 is LNHDA, CDR2 SQIVND, per germline (reference sequence). This CDR3 region has 16 residues. The J segment lost 1 base and the V segment lost 4 bases, leaving 6 bases of the junction unmatched. The CDR3 sequence: CASSKLAPKNTGELFF. CDR3 DNA sequence: TGTGCCAGTAGTAAACTAGCGCCAAAGAACACCGGGGAGCTGTTTTTT.

The chain recombines TRBV7-2 with TRBJ2-2; D is unclear. The V gene's germline CDR1 is SGHTA and CDR2 FQGNSA. Trimming stripped 6 bases from V and 8 bases from J, with 10 bases between. The CDR3 is 12 amino acids. The CDR3 is CASRSPNGELFF. CDR3 nucleotide sequence: TGTGCCAGCAGGTCCCCTAATGGGGAGCTGTTTTTT.

The chain uses TRBV10-3 and TRBJ2-7; 13 bases are a match to TRBD2. The CDR3 loop spans 16 amino acids. Per germline, CDR1 ENHRY and CDR2 SYGVKD. After removal of 2 bases from V and 5 bases from J, the junction contained 6 bases not matched to a gene. CDR3 in amino acids: CAISEETSGGSHEQYF. The CDR3 nucleotides are TGTGCCATCAGTGAGGAGACTAGCGGGGGGTCCCACGAGCAGTACTTC.

The count of this clonotype is one. This chain links TRBV12-3 or TRBV12-4 with TRBJ2-7, with 8 positions matching TRBD1. V dropped 6 bases and J dropped 2; count of bases not matched to a gene: 6. CDR3 length: 14 residues. CDR3 residues: CASSPGTGPYEQYF. CDR3 nucleotide sequence: TGTGCCAGCAGCCCCGGGACAGGCCCCTACGAGCAGTACTTC.